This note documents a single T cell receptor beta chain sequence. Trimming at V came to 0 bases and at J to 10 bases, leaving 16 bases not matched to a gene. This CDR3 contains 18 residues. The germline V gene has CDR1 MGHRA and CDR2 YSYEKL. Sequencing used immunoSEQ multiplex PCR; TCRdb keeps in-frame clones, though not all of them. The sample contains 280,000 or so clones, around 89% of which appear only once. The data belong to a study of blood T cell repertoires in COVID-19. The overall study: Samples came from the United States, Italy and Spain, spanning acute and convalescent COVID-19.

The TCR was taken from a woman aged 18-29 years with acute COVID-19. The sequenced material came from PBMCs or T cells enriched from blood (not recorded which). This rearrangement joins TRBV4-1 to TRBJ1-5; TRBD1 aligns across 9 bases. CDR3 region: CASSQDSLRGTGNSPQHF. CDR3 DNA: TGCGCCAGCAGCCAAGATTCTTTGCGCGGGACAGGGAATAGTCCCCAGCATTTT.